In this sample, the clone carrying this T cell receptor (beta chain) turned up many times. Its antigen remains unidentified. The length of the CDR3 is 14 residues. V was pared by 11 bases and J by 1 base, with 17 bases between. Germline V gene sequence: CDR1 MNHEY, CDR2 SVGEGT. Template switching added a universal primer site, and cDNA bore unique molecular identifiers. TCRdb re-derived calls from the 5' RACE reads in MiXCR, one entry per CDR3 protein. Of fewer than 800,000 distinct CDR3 sequences in the sample, 7.1% are singletons; the top ten hold over 1.5%. The data derive from a study of identical twins. General study findings and limits: An excess of low generation probability was shown by twin-shared out-of-frame alpha sequences. Where beta out-of-frame sequences were concerned, excess twin sharing was weaker.

The sample also formed part of further work on yellow fever vaccine responses in identical twins.

Sequenced material: PBMCs. J is TRBJ1-1 and V is TRBV6-2 or TRBV6-3, with a tentative D call TRBD1 (5 bases). This receptor was obtained from a woman aged 18-29 years in good health. The CDR3 DNA follows: TGTGCCGTTAGCGTGGGGCCATCGAACACTGAAGCTTTCTTT. Translating gives CAVSVGPSNTEAFF.